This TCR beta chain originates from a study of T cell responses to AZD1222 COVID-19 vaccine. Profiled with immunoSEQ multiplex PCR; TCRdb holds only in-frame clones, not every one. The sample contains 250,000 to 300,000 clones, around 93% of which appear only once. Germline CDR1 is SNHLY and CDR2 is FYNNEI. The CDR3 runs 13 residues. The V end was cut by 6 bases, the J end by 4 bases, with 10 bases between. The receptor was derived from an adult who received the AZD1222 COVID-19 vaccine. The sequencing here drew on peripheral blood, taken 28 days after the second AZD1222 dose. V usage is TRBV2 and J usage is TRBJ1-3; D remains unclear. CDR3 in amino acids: CASRDDFGNTIYF. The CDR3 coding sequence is TGTGCCAGCAGGGATGACTTCGGAAACACCATATATTTT. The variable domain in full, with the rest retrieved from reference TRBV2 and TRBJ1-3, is EPEVTQTPSHQVTQMGQEVILRCVPISNHLYFYWYRQILGQKVEFLVSFYNNEISEKSEIFDDQFSVERPDGSNFTLKIRSTKLEDSAMYFCASRDDFGNTIYFGEGSWLTVV.